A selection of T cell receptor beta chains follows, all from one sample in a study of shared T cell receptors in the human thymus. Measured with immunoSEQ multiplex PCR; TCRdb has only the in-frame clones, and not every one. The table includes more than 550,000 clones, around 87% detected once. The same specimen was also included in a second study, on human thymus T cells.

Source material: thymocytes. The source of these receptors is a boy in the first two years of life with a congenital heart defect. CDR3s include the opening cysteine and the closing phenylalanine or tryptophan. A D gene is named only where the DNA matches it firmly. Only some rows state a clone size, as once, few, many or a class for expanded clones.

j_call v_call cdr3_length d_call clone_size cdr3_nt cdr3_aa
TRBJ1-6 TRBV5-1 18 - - TGCGCCAGCAGCCCTGGGGGAGACAGGAGCTCCTATAATTCGCCCCTCCACTTT CASSPGGDRSSYNSPLHF
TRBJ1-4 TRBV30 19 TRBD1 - TGTGCCTGGAGTGTACTCCGGGGACAGGGGCCTGCAACTAATGAAAAACTGTTTTTT CAWSVLRGQGPATNEKLFF
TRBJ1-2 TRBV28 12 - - TGTGCCAGCAGAGACATGGACTATGGCTACACCTTC CASRDMDYGYTF
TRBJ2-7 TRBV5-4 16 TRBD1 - TGTGCCAGCAGCTCTCTCTCTCGACAGGGGCCCTACGAGCAGTACTTC CASSSLSRQGPYEQYF
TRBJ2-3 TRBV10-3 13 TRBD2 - TGTGCCATCAGTGCAGGACTAGCGGGACCAACTAATTTT CAISAGLAGPTNF
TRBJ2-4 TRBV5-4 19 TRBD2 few TGTGCCAGCAGCTTTAAGCCCGGGACTAGCAAAAATGGGGGAAACATTCAGTACTTC CASSFKPGTSKNGGNIQYF
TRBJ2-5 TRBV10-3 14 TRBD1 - TGTGCCATCAGTGAGAGTACAGGGGGGGAGACCCAGTACTTC CAISESTGGETQYF
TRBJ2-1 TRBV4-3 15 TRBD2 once TGCGCCAGCAGTCCTCGGACTAGCAAATACAATGAGCAGTTCTTC CASSPRTSKYNEQFF
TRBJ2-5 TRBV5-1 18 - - TGCGCCAGCAAAGGGACAGGGGAGGGCGGGAGGGCATCGGAGACCCAGTACTTC CASKGTGEGGRASETQYF
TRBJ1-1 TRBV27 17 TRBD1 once TGTGCCAGCAGTTCGATGGACAGGGGGGCCTTGAACACTGAAGCTTTCTTT CASSSMDRGALNTEAFF
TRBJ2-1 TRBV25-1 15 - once TGTGCCAGCAGTGGCTACAGGGGAGGTGACAATGAGCAGTTCTTC CASSGYRGGDNEQFF
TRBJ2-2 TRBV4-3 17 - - TGCGCCAGCAGCCATAGACCCGGGACTCCTCGGACCGGGGAGCTGTTTTTT CASSHRPGTPRTGELFF
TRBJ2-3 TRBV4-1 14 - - TGCGCCAGCAGCCGGGACTTGTACACAGATACGCAGTATTTT CASSRDLYTDTQYF
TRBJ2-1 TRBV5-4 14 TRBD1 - TGTGCCAGCAGCACAGACAGGGGGCGGAATGAGCAGTTCTTC CASSTDRGRNEQFF
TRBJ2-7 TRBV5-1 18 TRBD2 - TGCGCCAGCAGCCCTGACCCGATACGACTAGCGGGACCCTACGAGCAGTACTTC CASSPDPIRLAGPYEQYF
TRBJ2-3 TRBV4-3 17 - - TGCGCCAGCAGCCAAGGGAAGAGACAGTCTAGCACAGATACGCAGTATTTT CASSQGKRQSSTDTQYF
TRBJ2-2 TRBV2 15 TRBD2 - TGTGCCAGCAGGAGACTAGCGGGGAACACCGGGGAGCTGTTTTTT CASRRLAGNTGELFF
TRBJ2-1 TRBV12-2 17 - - TGTGCAAGTCGCTTACCCGGACTAGCGGGACCCTACAATGAGCAGTTCTTC CASRLPGLAGPYNEQFF
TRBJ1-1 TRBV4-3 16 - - TGCGCCAGCAGCCCGAGCAAAAACGACGGGTACACTGAAGCTTTCTTT CASSPSKNDGYTEAFF
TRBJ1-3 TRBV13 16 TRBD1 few TGTGCCAGCAGCCCTCCCGACAGGGGTTTTGGAAACACCATATATTTT CASSPPDRGFGNTIYF
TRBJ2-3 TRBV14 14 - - TGTGCCAGCAGCCCTCAGCGGCAAGAGGATACGCAGTATTTT CASSPQRQEDTQYF
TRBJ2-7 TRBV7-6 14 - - TGTGCCAGCAGCTTGTTATGTGAGGGCATCGAGCAGTACTTC CASSLLCEGIEQYF
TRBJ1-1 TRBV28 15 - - TGTGCCAGCAGATTGATCCTACAGGGAAGCACTGAAGCTTTCTTT CASRLILQGSTEAFF
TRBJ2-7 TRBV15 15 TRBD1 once TGTGCCACCAGCGGTCCAGGGGGCCCAACCTACGAGCAGTACTTC CATSGPGGPTYEQYF
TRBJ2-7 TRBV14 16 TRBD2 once TGTGCCAGCAGCCTCCGACTAGCGGGTTACCCCTACGAGCAGTACTTC CASSLRLAGYPYEQYF
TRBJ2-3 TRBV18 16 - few TGTGCCAGCTCACCACCGGCGGGGCCCCACACAGATACGCAGTATTTT CASSPPAGPHTDTQYF
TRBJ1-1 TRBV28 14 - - TGTGCCAGCAGTTTATACAGGGTGAACACTGAAGCTTTCTTT CASSLYRVNTEAFF
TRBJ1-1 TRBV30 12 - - TGTGCCTGGAAAGGGAGGGGCTCTGAAGCTTTCTTT CAWKGRGSEAFF
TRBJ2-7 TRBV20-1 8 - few TGCAGGATCGGCGAGCAGTACTTC CRIGEQYF
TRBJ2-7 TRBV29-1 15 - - TGCAGCGTTGACGGTCGGGCAGAGGACTCCTACGAGCAGTACTTC CSVDGRAEDSYEQYF
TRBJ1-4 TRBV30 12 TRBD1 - TGTGCCTGGAGCGCAGGGGGAGAAAAACTGTTTTTT CAWSAGGEKLFF
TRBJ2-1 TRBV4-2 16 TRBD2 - TGTGCCAGCAGCCAAGATCAAGCGGGAGGGGTCAATGAGCAGTTCTTC CASSQDQAGGVNEQFF
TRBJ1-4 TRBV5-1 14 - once TGCGCCAGCAGCTTGGGGCAGTCTAATGAAAAACTGTTTTTT CASSLGQSNEKLFF
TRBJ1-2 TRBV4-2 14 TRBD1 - TGTGCCAGCAGCCAGGACCGGGACAGCTATGGCTACACCTTC CASSQDRDSYGYTF
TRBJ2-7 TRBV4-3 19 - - TGCGCCAGCAGCCAAGATTTTACCGAGCGGCGACATCCTCGCTACGAGCAGTACTTC CASSQDFTERRHPRYEQYF
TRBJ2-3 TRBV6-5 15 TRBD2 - TGTGCCAGCTCGGCGGCGGGGGGGCCCACAGATACGCAGTATTTT CASSAAGGPTDTQYF
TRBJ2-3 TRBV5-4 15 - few TGTGCCAGCAGCTTGAGGGGCCAGAGCACAGATACGCAGTATTTT CASSLRGQSTDTQYF
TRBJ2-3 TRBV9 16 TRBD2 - TGTGCCAGCAGCGTAGGGGCGGGAGATCTCACAGATACGCAGTATTTT CASSVGAGDLTDTQYF
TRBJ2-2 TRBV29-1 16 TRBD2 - TGCAGCGTCCCGGGGGGGCGGGAGGGCCTCACCGGGGAGCTGTTTTTT CSVPGGREGLTGELFF
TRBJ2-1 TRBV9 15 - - TGTGCCAGCAGCGTAGCAGGGTATGCCTACAATGAGCAGTTCTTC CASSVAGYAYNEQFF
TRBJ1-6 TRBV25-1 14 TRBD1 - TGTGCCAGCAGCCTGGGACAGACCAATTCACCCCTCCACTTT CASSLGQTNSPLHF
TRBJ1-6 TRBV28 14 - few TGTGCCAGCAGCCCCGGGACAAGTAATTCACCCCTCCACTTT CASSPGTSNSPLHF